Listed here is a single T cell receptor beta chain. Antigen specificity is unknown. This entry is derived from a study of cytomegalovirus exposure and HLA in healthy donors. Germline V lookup: CDR1 GTSNPN, CDR2 SVGIG (reference sequence). The V gene lost 2 bases and the J gene lost 0 bases, with 10 bases spanning the gap. This CDR3 region has 14 residues. Vbeta (60) and Jbeta (13) primers were used in the PCR. Sequenced by immunoSEQ multiplex PCR; TCRdb stores in-frame clones only, minus some. The sample comprises some 42,000 clones, about 47% of which are singletons, and around 10% rests with the top ten. Findings of the study overall: V segments that were indistinguishable, TRBV6-2 and TRBV6-3 among them, were omitted from analysis. One cluster of highly shared sequence variants probably arose as a sequencing artifact.

The clonotype originates from a human donor in good health. The source material was PBMCs. The chain carries TRBV30 and TRBJ1-2; D is ambiguous. The CDR3 loop reads CAWSSGGANYGYTF. CDR3 DNA: TGTGCCTGGAGTAGCGGCGGGGCTAACTATGGCTACACCTTC.